The rows below give T cell receptor beta chains drawn from one sample of a study of shared clonotypes between healthy human individuals. TCRdb keeps only in-frame clones here, not all; method: immunoSEQ multiplex PCR. Of 1.5 million to 2.5 million clones in the sample, approximately 94% were seen once. Sequenced input: naive CD8+ T cells sorted from blood. Receptor source: a man aged 18 to 29 in good health. Each CDR3 is given with its conserved first and last residue. D genes are given only for firm matches. Clone size, where shown, is once, few, many, or a class for clones that have expanded.

J gene: TRBJ2-7
D gene: TRBD2
V gene: TRBV6-5
clone size: -
CDR3 DNA: TGTGCCAGCAGTCTTAGCGGGGGCGAAGCCTACGAGCAGTACTTC
CDR3 protein: CASSLSGGEAYEQYF

J gene: TRBJ2-5
D gene: -
V gene: TRBV7-9
clone size: -
CDR3 DNA: TGTGCCAGCATTGGAACGGACCAAGAGACCCAGTACTTC
CDR3 protein: CASIGTDQETQYF

J gene: TRBJ2-7
D gene: TRBD1
V gene: TRBV6-5
clone size: -
CDR3 DNA: TGTGCCAGCAGTTTCCAGACAGGGAGCTACGAGCAGTACTTC
CDR3 protein: CASSFQTGSYEQYF

J gene: TRBJ2-7
D gene: -
V gene: TRBV7-9
clone size: once
CDR3 DNA: TGTGCCAGCAGCTCCCCCAGCGCCAGGGATTACGAGCAGTACTTC
CDR3 protein: CASSSPSARDYEQYF

J gene: TRBJ2-7
D gene: -
V gene: TRBV5-1
clone size: -
CDR3 DNA: TGCGCCAGCAGCTTTAGCGGAGCTACCTACGAGCAGTACTTC
CDR3 protein: CASSFSGATYEQYF

J gene: TRBJ2-2
D gene: -
V gene: TRBV9
clone size: -
CDR3 DNA: TGTGCCAGCAGCAGGGTGAGCTCCGGGGAGCTGTTTTTT
CDR3 protein: CASSRVSSGELFF

J gene: TRBJ2-7
D gene: -
V gene: TRBV9
clone size: -
CDR3 DNA: TGTGCCAGCAGCGTAGGCCCGGGGCAAGGCTACGAGCAGTACTTC
CDR3 protein: CASSVGPGQGYEQYF

J gene: TRBJ1-5
D gene: -
V gene: TRBV6-1
clone size: -
CDR3 DNA: TGTGCCAGCAAGTTCCCCGTCGAGTATCAGCCCCAGCATTTT
CDR3 protein: CASKFPVEYQPQHF

J gene: TRBJ2-1
D gene: -
V gene: TRBV7-9
clone size: -
CDR3 DNA: TGTGCCAGCAGAAGCGGAGAATCCTACAATGAGCAGTTCTTC
CDR3 protein: CASRSGESYNEQFF

J gene: TRBJ1-4
D gene: -
V gene: TRBV10-1
clone size: -
CDR3 DNA: TGCGCCGATTGGAGGGTCAGAAGGGTGTTTTTT
CDR3 protein: CADWRVRRVFF

J gene: TRBJ1-1
D gene: TRBD1
V gene: TRBV6-5
clone size: -
CDR3 DNA: TGTGCCAGCAGTTCGACAGGGGCGTACACTGAAGCTTTCTTT
CDR3 protein: CASSSTGAYTEAFF

J gene: TRBJ2-1
D gene: TRBD1
V gene: TRBV19
clone size: -
CDR3 DNA: TGTGCCAGTAGTATAGACCCAGGGGGCAGTGAGCAGTTCTTC
CDR3 protein: CASSIDPGGSEQFF